This T cell receptor (beta chain) was profiled in a study of cytomegalovirus exposure and HLA in healthy donors. Study as a whole: Findings of an earlier analysis included about 120 million unique TCR beta sequences from 190 million or so T cells.

V was trimmed by 8 bases and J by 1 base, leaving 14 bases between them. From germline, CDR1 is LNHDA and CDR2 SQIVND (reference sequence). This CDR3 is built from 14 residues. Notes on this clone: The antigen is undetermined.

Study results and limitations: Earlier analysis found most TCR beta V segments productive about 87% or about 30% of the time.

60 Vbeta and 13 Jbeta primers were used in PCR. TCRdb's table, derived via immunoSEQ multiplex PCR, lists solely in-frame clones and lacks some. This table holds nearly 110,000 clones, 73% found once. This TCR was sampled from a man aged 25 to 45 in good health and CMV-seronegative. Sequenced input: PBMCs. The chain has TRBV19 and TRBJ1-2, with D perhaps matching TRBD1 (5 bases). CDR3 sequence (DNA): TGTGCCAGTCGGTTTACAGGCGATAACTATGGCTACACCTTC. Translated, it gives CASRFTGDNYGYTF.